Following are 27 T cell receptor beta chains from one sample sequenced in a study of T cells after yellow fever vaccination. TCRdb called the 5' RACE reads again in MiXCR, with one record for every CDR3 protein. Among a few hundred thousand distinct CDR3 sequences listed, around 4.9% were seen once. The specimen was CD4+ T cells sorted from PBMCs, collected on the day of the yellow fever booster vaccination. Receptors originate from a man in his late teens or twenties who received the YFV17D yellow fever vaccine.

Here the CDR3 DNA reads TGTGCCACCAACAGCGGTTGGGCGGATTATAATTCACCCCTCCACTTT. Translation: CATNSGWADYNSPLHF. This chain connects TRBV6-5 to TRBJ1-6; D gene unclear. Germline assignment: CDR1 MNHEY and CDR2 SVGAGI. CDR3 length: 16 residues. V was shortened by 10 bases and J by 4 bases, with 20 bases between the two germline ends.

In this sample, this clonotype turned up a few times. The rearrangement links TRBV7-2 to TRBJ1-5; D ambiguous. The V gene's germline CDR1 is SGHTA and CDR2 FQGNSA. This CDR3 spans 14 amino acids. V was trimmed by 8 bases and J by 0 bases, leaving 11 bases between them. DNA of the CDR3: TGTGCCAGCCGCCAAGGAAATAGCAATCAGCCCCAGCATTTT. Translating it yields CASRQGNSNQPQHF.

This clonotype was observed a handful of times. CDR3 protein: CASSLGGVDYGYTF. The CDR3 DNA is TGTGCCAGCAGCTTGGGTGGGGTAGACTATGGCTACACCTTC. This rearrangement joins TRBV7-3 to TRBJ1-2; D is uncertain. CDR3 length: 14 residues. V was trimmed by 3 bases and J by 3 bases, leaving 11 bases between them. Germline-derived CDR1 and CDR2 are SGHTA and FQGTGA.

V and J are TRBV18 and TRBJ2-5, with a possible D match to TRBD1 (6 bases). This CDR3 is 14 amino acids long. CDR1 and CDR2 from the germline V gene are KGHSH and LQKENI. With 2 bases removed from V and 0 bases from J, the gap between germline ends came to 7 bases. CDR3 residues: CASSPRTDQETQYF. As DNA, the CDR3 is TGTGCCAGCTCACCAAGGACAGACCAAGAGACCCAGTACTTC. Full variable domain (remainder filled in from reference TRBV18 and TRBJ2-5): NAGVMQNPRHLVRRRGQEARLRCSPMKGHSHVYWYRQLPEEGLKFMVYLQKENIIDESGMPKERFSAEFPKEGPSILRIQQVVRGDSAAYFCASSPRTDQETQYFGPGTRLLVL.

The chain combines TRBV4-3 with TRBJ1-2; D unresolved. CDR1 is LGHNA, CDR2 YSLEER, per germline. Deletions cut 4 bases from V and 5 bases from J, with 20 bases between. The CDR3 has 16 residues. In nucleotides, the CDR3 is TGCGCCAGCAGCCGAACTCCCGGGGAAGGGAAATATGGCTACACCTTC. This gives the protein CASSRTPGEGKYGYTF.

The rearrangement joins TRBV12-3 or TRBV12-4 to TRBJ2-1, with 9 bases matching TRBD1. This CDR3 is 24 amino acids long. Trimming took 2 bases from V and 3 from J; bases not matched to a gene: 29. DNA of the CDR3: TGTGCCAGCAGTTTAAGGGTCGGGAGGTTGGTCGCCGGGGGACAGGGACAAGGCTACAATGAGCAGTTCTTC. Its translation: CASSLRVGRLVAGGQGQGYNEQFF.

There are many counts of this clonotype. The V call is TRBV7-8, the J call TRBJ1-5; possibly TRBD1 for D (5 bases). Germline V lookup: CDR1 SGHVS, CDR2 FQNEAQ. There are 14 residues in the CDR3. V gave up 1 base and J gave up 6 bases, with 10 bases separating them. CDR3 protein: CASSLGGAGQPQHF. CDR3 nucleotide sequence: TGTGCCAGCAGCTTAGGAGGGGCAGGTCAGCCCCAGCATTTT.

This chain joins TRBV24-1 and TRBJ2-2, with a weak D call TRBD1 (5 bases). V was pared by 10 bases and J by 1 base, with 12 bases between. Germline assignment: CDR1 KGHDR and CDR2 SFDVKD. CDR3 length equals 14 residues. DNA of the CDR3: TGTGCCACGCAGCCCCAGGGGAACACCGGGGAGCTGTTTTTT. Translating it yields CATQPQGNTGELFF.

This clonotype was observed a handful of times. This chain joins TRBV6-2 or TRBV6-3 and TRBJ2-7; tentatively, D is TRBD1 or TRBD2 (6 bases each). This CDR3 is built from 15 residues. Trimming pared 0 bases from V and 2 bases from J, leaving 11 bases between. Germline assignment: CDR1 MNHEY and CDR2 SVGEGT. CDR3 in DNA: TGTGCCAGCAGTTACTCAAGGGGGGACGCCTACGAGCAGTACGTC. The encoded protein is CASSYSRGDAYEQYV.

This clonotype was seen a handful of times. This chain uses TRBV18 with TRBJ2-6, with D unclear. With 9 bases removed from V and 2 bases from J, the gap between germline ends came to 11 bases. In germline, CDR1 is KGHSH, CDR2 LQKENI. The CDR3 contains 14 residues. The CDR3 sequence: CASYKDTGANVLTF. The CDR3 bases are TGTGCCAGTTATAAGGATACTGGGGCCAACGTCCTGACTTTC.

This clonotype was detected ten times or more. V and J are TRBV2 and TRBJ1-1; 7 bases map to TRBD1. The CDR3 is 13 amino acids. J gave up 1 base and V 5 bases, and 1 base lay outside the gene matches. Germline V gene sequence: CDR1 SNHLY, CDR2 FYNNEI. The CDR3 DNA is TGTGCCAGCAGTACAGGGGAGAACACTGAAGCTTTCTTT. Translating gives CASSTGENTEAFF.

The V and J genes are TRBV7-9 and TRBJ1-4; 8 bases agree with TRBD1. CDR3 length: 15 residues. J gave up 6 bases and V 4 bases, and 7 bases lay outside the gene matches. The V gene's germline CDR1 is SEHNR and CDR2 FQNEAQ (reference sequence). The CDR3: CASSSDRGSHEKLFF. Here the CDR3 DNA reads TGTGCCAGCAGCTCAGACAGGGGATCACATGAAAAACTGTTTTTT. Full variable domain (outside the CDR3, taken from reference TRBV7-9 and TRBJ1-4): DTGVSQNPRHKITKRGQNVTFRCDPISEHNRLYWYRQTLGQGPEFLTYFQNEAQLEKSRLLSDRFSAERPKGSFSTLEIQRTEQGDSAMYLCASSSDRGSHEKLFFGSGTQLSVL.

In this sample, this clonotype turned up many times. The chain couples TRBV7-2 to TRBJ1-5, with D hard to call. V was pared by 3 bases and J by 3 bases, with 12 bases between. This CDR3 spans 15 amino acids. Germline V gene data show CDR1 as SGHTA and CDR2 as FQGNSA. The CDR3 spells CASSFVRPPNQPQHF. The CDR3 DNA reads TGTGCCAGCAGCTTTGTTCGGCCACCCAATCAGCCCCAGCATTTT.

This clonotype was detected only a few times. At one boundary the junction diverges from the germline segment, which might be a read error. V is TRBV6-5 and J is TRBJ2-1; D call uncertain. From germline, CDR1 is MNHEY and CDR2 SVGAGI. This CDR3 comprises 12 residues. The CDR3 loop is CASRYIWGEQFF. CDR3 bases: TGTGCCAGCCGTTATATCTGGGGAGAGCAGTTCTTC.

The sample holds a few counts of this clonotype. The chain links TRBV20-1 to TRBJ2-7, with 8 bases aligning to TRBD1. V trimming: 6 bases; J trimming: 0 bases; junction bases outside the gene matches: 7. This CDR3 spans 14 amino acids. CDR1 and CDR2 from the germline V gene are DFQATT and SNEGSKA (reference sequence). The CDR3 region is CSAPRGRDSYEQYV. The CDR3 coding sequence is TGCAGTGCCCCCAGGGGGCGCGACTCCTACGAGCAGTACGTC.

This clonotype was counted between two and nine times. The CDR3 loop reads CASSFAIAGGTDTQYF. CDR3 sequence (DNA): TGTGCCAGCAGCTTTGCCATAGCGGGGGGAACAGATACGCAGTATTTT. This chain links TRBV5-5 with TRBJ2-3; 10 nucleotides match TRBD2. CDR1 is SGHKS and CDR2 is YYEKEE in the germline V gene (reference sequence). Trimming took 2 bases from V and 3 from J; bases not matched to a gene: 6. The CDR3 runs to 16 residues.

In its sample, this clonotype was seen many times. The V and J genes are TRBV5-6 and TRBJ2-4; D is unclear. The germline V and J ends were trimmed by 0 bases and 7 bases, with 11 bases remaining between them. This CDR3 comprises 14 residues. Germline lookup yields CDR1 SGHDT and CDR2 YYEEEE. In nucleotides, the CDR3 is TGTGCCAGCAGCTTGGGTTCTGAAGGGAACATTCAGTACTTC. Its protein product is CASSLGSEGNIQYF.

Ten or more counts support this clonotype. The J gene is TRBJ1-6, the V gene TRBV20-1; D not resolved. This CDR3 region has 12 residues. Germline values: CDR1 DFQATT, CDR2 SNEGSKA (reference sequence). V was shortened by 0 bases and J by 9 bases, with 6 bases between the two germline ends. The CDR3 DNA follows: TGCAGTGCTAGAGATCGGAGTTCACCCCTCCACTTT. Its protein product is CSARDRSSPLHF.

This clonotype was detected a few times. J is TRBJ1-6 and V is TRBV4-1, with D unclear. Germline CDR1 and CDR2: MGHRA and YSYEKL. Trimming removed 0 bases from V and 9 bases from J, with 6 bases in between. This CDR3 region has 13 residues. In nucleotides, the CDR3 is TGCGCCAGCAGCCAAGATCAAAGTTCACCCCTCCACTTT. Its translation: CASSQDQSSPLHF.

The J gene is TRBJ2-5, the V gene TRBV28; possibly TRBD2 for D (6 bases). This CDR3 region has 13 residues. V lost 5 bases and J lost 4, with 11 bases in between. Looked up from germline, CDR1 is MDHEN and CDR2 is SYDVKM. As DNA, the CDR3 is TGTGCCAGCAGTACCCCAGCGGGAGAGACCCAGTACTTC. This codes for CASSTPAGETQYF.

V and J are TRBV15 and TRBJ2-6; D is possibly TRBD1 (5 bases). The CDR3 is made up of 20 amino acids. The germline V gene encodes CDR1 LNHNV and CDR2 YYDKDF (reference sequence). V was cut by 0 bases and J by 0 bases, with 18 bases left in between. CDR3 in DNA: TGTGCCACCAGCAGAGATCAAGTCGACAGAGTAACCTCTGGGGCCAACGTCCTGACTTTC. This translates into CATSRDQVDRVTSGANVLTF.

This clonotype was recorded many times. V gene TRBV5-1 combines with J gene TRBJ2-3; 11 nucleotides match TRBD2. This CDR3 has 16 amino acids. From germline, CDR1 is SGHRS and CDR2 YFSETQ. V gave up 0 bases and J gave up 2 bases; unmatched junction bases: 2. The CDR3 nucleotides are TGCGCCAGCAGCTTGGGACTAGCGGGGATCACAGATACGCAGTATTTT. Protein: CASSLGLAGITDTQYF. Full variable domain (outside the CDR3, taken from reference TRBV5-1 and TRBJ2-3): KAGVTQTPRYLIKTRGQQVTLSCSPISGHRSVSWYQQTPGQGLQFLFEYFSETQRNKGNFPGRFSGRQFSNSRSEMNVSTLELGDSALYLCASSLGLAGITDTQYFGPGTRLTVL.

This clonotype was recorded many times. This sequence joins TRBV19 and TRBJ2-1; a weak D match, TRBD2 (5 bases). Trimming removed 3 bases at V and 6 bases at J, with 15 bases between. From germline, CDR1 is LNHDA and CDR2 SQIVND (reference sequence). The CDR3 runs to 15 residues. CDR3 sequence: CASSMRVLPSNEQFF. The CDR3 region has the DNA TGTGCCAGTAGTATGAGGGTCCTGCCTAGCAATGAGCAGTTCTTC.

This chain's CDR3 is CASSLGLVSTDTQYF. The CDR3 DNA reads TGTGCCAGCAGCCTCGGACTAGTTAGCACAGATACGCAGTATTTT. The rearrangement joins TRBV14 to TRBJ2-3; 7 bases map to TRBD2. Germline V gene data show CDR1 as SGHDN and CDR2 as FVKESK. V trimming: 4 bases; J trimming: 0 bases; junction bases outside the gene matches: 4. The CDR3 runs 15 residues.

This clonotype appeared a few times. V usage is TRBV24-1 and J usage is TRBJ2-1, with 9 bases lining up with TRBD1. Trimming cost V 5 bases and J 5 bases; bases outside gene matches: 3. This CDR3 contains 14 residues. Germline CDR1 KGHDR, CDR2 SFDVKD. The CDR3 region is CATSVGQGHNEQFF. The CDR3 DNA reads TGTGCCACCAGTGTCGGACAGGGGCACAATGAGCAGTTCTTC.

Many counts were recorded for this clonotype. The rearrangement uses TRBV28 and TRBJ2-1, with D unclear. CDR1 MDHEN and CDR2 SYDVKM come from the germline V gene. This CDR3 is built from 15 residues. V lost 3 bases and J lost 4, with 13 bases in between. The CDR3 sequence: CASSFSLALYNEQFF. The CDR3 bases are TGTGCCAGCAGTTTCTCGCTGGCCCTTTACAATGAGCAGTTCTTC.

The rearrangement links TRBV5-1 to TRBJ1-2; TRBD1 aligns across 7 bases. Germline V gene sequence: CDR1 SGHRS, CDR2 YFSETQ. The CDR3 extends over 13 amino acids. Trimming at V came to 2 bases and at J to 6 bases, leaving 4 bases not matched to a gene. The CDR3 DNA follows: TGCGCCAGCAGCTTCCAGGGGGACCATGGCTACACCTTC. It yields the protein CASSFQGDHGYTF.